This T cell receptor (beta chain) was sequenced for a study of T cells in Graves' hyperthyroidism and ophthalmopathy (dated by TCRdb to about 2019). A note on the overall study: Peripheral blood was collected at initial diagnosis, before any treatment. To identify distinguishing TCR V-J signatures, a discovery cohort of about 100 patients was used, comprising 40 to 45 with Graves' ophthalmopathy and around 60 with stable Graves' hyperthyroidism. Prospective prediction of ophthalmopathy was tested in an independent validation cohort of some 19 hyperthyroidism patients and 17 patients who later progressed to ophthalmopathy. The 100 or so discovery patients were randomly split 7:3 into training and test sets. In roughly six Graves' hyperthyroidism patients, the study also compared T-cell repertoires from thyroid tissue with T-cell repertoires from blood. Once sampling was done, hyperthyroidism patients were given methimazole at a starting dose of 30 mg daily, whereas ophthalmopathy patients were given high-dose intravenous methylprednisolone. TCR Vbeta CDR3 sequencing of 130 to 150 peripheral blood samples (over 40 ophthalmopathy, some 75 hyperthyroidism and roughly 17 progressor patients) is reported in the paper.

TCR beta CDR3 regions were amplified from RNA transcripts. The TCR CDR3 was subjected to a first round of RT-PCR using the HTBI primer set and the Qiagen OneStep RT-PCR kit. The libraries were constructed in a second round of multiplex PCR and then size-selected and purified. Libraries were sequenced paired-end with 100 bp reads on an Illumina HiSeq2000. Per the source publication's procedure: Raw data were processed with SOAPnuke, discarding reads with adapters, uncalled bases, mean Phred below 15, or no exact constant-primer or identifier match. COPE v1.2.5 was used to merge the high-quality paired reads, and each unique nucleotide sequence was defined as a clonotype. MiTCR v1.1 was used to align the clonotypes against IMGT TRBV, TRBD and TRBJ reference segments. The analysis was restricted to V-J combinations with a frequency above 0.0001, which together covered around 99% of the repertoires. The TCS score was defined as the ratio of F50 (clonal expansion) to E x V (chaos), calculated using BLOSUM62-based TCRdist between CDR3 peptides within each V-J. Welch's t-statistics and random forest reduced around 520 V-J features to about 13, which were used in a naive Bayes classifier (R e1071). TCRdb itself trimmed the public reads at Q25 with fastp, ran MiXCR and retained productive beta chains. Merged by CDR3 protein, the rows form single entries marked with the most common genes and DNA. TCRdb's processing, not the study's, gives the V and J calls here. Within this sample are about 410,000 distinct CDR3 sequences, with about 15% of them counted one time only. Clones ranked in the top ten supply about 12% of the sample.

Moderately to severely active disease, a Clinical Activity Score of at least 3, a NOSPECS grade of at least 4, and a duration under 3 months were present in ophthalmopathy patients. Any patient with an uncontrolled infection, another autoimmune disease, pregnancy or lactation was excluded. Diagnoses were established on the basis of clinical symptoms, serum thyroxine and TRAb, thyroid ultrasound, and orbital computed tomography. PBMCs were separated from under 11 ml of fresh peripheral blood using Ficoll-Paque density gradient centrifugation. Total RNA was extracted using Trizol reagent, and RNA quality was assessed on an Agilent 2100 Bioanalyzer. The sample holds a few counts of this clonotype. The clone's antigen remains unknown. No clone much larger than this one lies a single base away; base qualities are absent. Broad study findings and their caveats: No statistical method was used to set the sample size in advance, and investigators knew the group allocation. In validation, the model predicted progression to ophthalmopathy a median of about 6.8 months before onset, with about 70% sensitivity and about 72% specificity. A model built on a 13 V-J signature distinguished ophthalmopathy from stable hyperthyroidism, reaching roughly 88% sensitivity and about 81% specificity in cross-validation and 80%/75% in testing. Most expanded thyroid clonotypes (frequency above 0.001) were also detected in blood, a finding suggesting that blood repertoires may reflect thyroid immune responses.

In the germline V gene, CDR1 corresponds to MGHDK and CDR2 to SYGVNS. Reading from cysteine to phenylalanine, the CDR3 counts 17 amino acids. Only CDR3 DNA remains: 51 bases, in frame from the first base. V is shortened by 2 bases, J by 2 bases, and the region joining them spans 17 bases. Sample: blood. This receptor chain uses TRBV25-1 and TRBJ2-3, and the D gene may be TRBD2, 6 bases matching. This receptor was identified in a man in his late teens or twenties with Graves' ophthalmopathy. The CDR3 loop reads CASSERSGGKDTDTQYF. The DNA sequence is TGTGCCAGCAGTGAACGGTCGGGCGGGAAAGACACAGATACGCAGTATTTT.